The 20 T cell receptor beta chains in this list originate from one sample, sequenced in a study of blood T cell repertoires in COVID-19. The assay was immunoSEQ multiplex PCR, and TCRdb's table has in-frame clones only and misses some. The sample has around 130,000 clones, approximately 87% seen once. Sequenced sample: peripheral blood. The receptors come from a man aged 60 to 75 with acute or convalescent COVID-19.

The V call is TRBV5-1, the J call TRBJ2-1; 12 positions match TRBD2. This CDR3 spans 16 amino acids. V dropped 3 bases and J dropped 6; count of bases not matched to a gene: 7. Germline V gene data show CDR1 as SGHRS and CDR2 as YFSETQ. Here the CDR3 DNA reads TGCGCCAGCAGCTATACACTAGCGGGAGGAACCAATGAGCAGTTCTTC. This codes for CASSYTLAGGTNEQFF.

V gene TRBV4-1 combines with J gene TRBJ2-7, with D tentatively TRBD2 (6 bases). The CDR3 is 15 amino acids. V gave up 3 bases and J gave up 3 bases, with 15 bases separating them. CDR1 MGHRA and CDR2 YSYEKL come from the germline V gene. The CDR3 sequence: CASSQTVDYSYEQYF. CDR3 coding DNA: TGCGCCAGCAGCCAGACGGTGGACTACAGCTACGAGCAGTACTTC.

The chain links TRBV7-6 to TRBJ1-3, with D tentatively TRBD1 (6 bases). V was shortened by 5 bases and J by 0 bases, with 11 bases between the two germline ends. The CDR3 runs 15 residues. Germline V gene sequence: CDR1 SGHVS, CDR2 FNYEAQ. CDR3 nucleotide sequence: TGTGCCAGCAGCCCGGACAGAACCTCTGGAAACACCATATATTTT. Its translation is CASSPDRTSGNTIYF.

The chain combines TRBV7-9 with TRBJ1-1; D may be TRBD1 (6 bases). Looked up from germline, CDR1 is SEHNR and CDR2 is FQNEAQ (reference sequence). The CDR3 totals 15 residues. The V end lost 5 bases, the J end lost 1 base, and 14 bases lay between the germline ends. CDR3: CASSREGHENTEAFF. Here the CDR3 DNA reads TGTGCCAGCAGCCGCGAGGGACACGAGAACACTGAAGCTTTCTTT.

The chain has TRBV14 and TRBJ2-3; 12 bases fit TRBD2. Germline V gene data show CDR1 as SGHDN and CDR2 as FVKESK. The CDR3 runs to 17 residues. Unmatched junction bases numbered 7, after V lost 3 bases and J lost 3 bases. The CDR3 DNA reads as TGTGCCAGCAGCCATCGGACTAGCGGGATGTGGACAGATACGCAGTATTTT. It encodes CASSHRTSGMWTDTQYF.

This chain links TRBV27 with TRBJ1-2; TRBD1 agrees at 9 bases. Germline CDR1 reads MNHEY; CDR2 reads SMNVEV (reference sequence). This CDR3 spans 13 amino acids. Germline trimming cut 4 bases from V and 7 bases from J; bases unmatched to any gene: 4. The CDR3 nucleotides read TGTGCCAGCAGTTGGGGGACAGGGTCTGGCTACACCTTC. Translated: CASSWGTGSGYTF.

The chain uses TRBV7-2 and TRBJ2-7; possibly TRBD1 for D (8 bases). Trimming took off 6 bases at V and 2 bases at J, with 17 bases between the two ends. This CDR3 is built from 15 residues. CDR1 SGHTA and CDR2 FQGNSA come from the germline V gene. CDR3 bases: TGTGCCAGCAGGGGAGGGACAGGCGTCACCTACGAGCAGTACTTC. It yields the protein CASRGGTGVTYEQYF.

CDR3 in amino acids: CASALPTSGSSEQFF. The CDR3 DNA reads as TGTGCTAGTGCCCTGCCGACTAGCGGGAGCAGTGAGCAGTTCTTC. The rearrangement joins TRBV12-5 to TRBJ2-1; 12 bases are a match to TRBD2. The V gene end was trimmed by 7 bases and the J gene end by 9 bases; junction bases not matched to a gene: 10. The CDR3 covers 15 residues. Germline-derived CDR1 and CDR2 are LGHNT and FRNRAP.

J is TRBJ2-5 and V is TRBV3-1 (or the pseudogene TRBV3-2), with D tentatively TRBD2 (6 bases). This CDR3 contains 15 residues. V dropped 8 bases and J dropped 5 bases, with 21 bases sitting between them. Germline loops: CDR1 LGHDT, CDR2 YNNKEL (reference sequence). In nucleotides, the CDR3 is TGTGCCAGCGAGGGTCGCAGGGAGGCACTGGAGACCCAGTACTTC. It codes for CASEGRREALETQYF.

The CDR3: CATTLGTEAFF. For the CDR3, the DNA is TGTGCCACCACCCTCGGCACTGAAGCTTTCTTT. The chain joins TRBV24-1 to TRBJ1-1, with D uncertain. CDR1 is KGHDR, CDR2 SFDVKD, per germline. The V and J ends lost 8 bases and 4 bases respectively, with 7 bases between them. The CDR3 runs 11 residues.

The rearrangement links TRBV9 to TRBJ2-3; 8 nucleotides agree with TRBD2. The CDR3 length is 14 residues. Germline lookup yields CDR1 SGDLS and CDR2 YYNGEE. V lost 1 base to trimming and J lost 4 bases; unmatched junction nucleotides: 2. This chain's CDR3 is CASSVSGGADTQYF. The CDR3 coding sequence is TGTGCCAGCAGCGTATCGGGAGGGGCAGATACGCAGTATTTT.

The chain uses TRBV4-1 and TRBJ1-3; D is ambiguous. Germline V CDR1 and CDR2: MGHRA, YSYEKL. Trimming took off 0 bases at V and 3 bases at J, with 15 bases between the two ends. The CDR3 length is 17 residues. CDR3 loop: CASSQEGSARRGNTIYF. The DNA of the CDR3 is TGCGCCAGCAGCCAAGAGGGGAGCGCCAGGCGTGGAAACACCATATATTTT.

The table lists this clone with a count of one. This chain joins TRBV6-5 and TRBJ2-1; D unclear. The germline gives CDR1 MNHEY, CDR2 SVGAGI. V lost 2 bases and J 0 bases, leaving 8 bases between the germline ends. The CDR3 has 15 amino acids. The CDR3 region is CASSYLGGSYNEQFF. In DNA form, the CDR3 reads TGTGCCAGCAGTTACCTAGGCGGCTCCTACAATGAGCAGTTCTTC.

The V gene is TRBV5-1, the J gene TRBJ2-3; weak D call: TRBD1 (6 bases). The CDR3 runs to 15 residues. From germline, CDR1 is SGHRS and CDR2 YFSETQ. The V gene lost 3 bases and the J gene lost 2 bases, with 13 bases spanning the gap. The DNA of the CDR3 is TGCGCCAGCAGCTCGCAGGGGCCCACCACAGATACGCAGTATTTT. Its protein is CASSSQGPTTDTQYF. Looking up the rest from reference TRBV5-1 and TRBJ2-3 gives the full variable domain: KAGVTQTPRYLIKTRGQQVTLSCSPISGHRSVSWYQQTPGQGLQFLFEYFSETQRNKGNFPGRFSGRQFSNSRSEMNVSTLELGDSALYLCASSSQGPTTDTQYFGPGTRLTVL.

The rearrangement links TRBV30 to TRBJ1-6; D is uncertain. The CDR3 has 16 residues. The V gene's germline CDR1 is GTSNPN and CDR2 SVGIG (reference sequence). Trimming left V 3 bases short and J 0 bases short, with 12 bases between. The CDR3 DNA sequence: TGTGCCTGGAGCCTCTCGGGGAGCTCCTATAATTCACCCCTCCACTTT. Translating gives CAWSLSGSSYNSPLHF. Full variable domain (outside the CDR3, taken from reference TRBV30 and TRBJ1-6): SQTIHQWPATLVQPVGSPLSLECTVEGTSNPNLYWYRQAAGRGLQLLFYSVGIGQISSEVPQNLSASRPQDRQFILSSKKLLLSDSGFYLCAWSLSGSSYNSPLHFGNGTRLTVT.

The chain has TRBV28 and TRBJ1-4, with 8 nucleotides matching TRBD1. This CDR3 is 15 amino acids long. Germline loops: CDR1 MDHEN, CDR2 SYDVKM. V trimming: 8 bases; J trimming: 0 bases; junction bases outside the gene matches: 5. CDR3 region: CASARGQATNEKLFF. CDR3 nucleotides: TGTGCCAGCGCCAGGGGGCAGGCAACTAATGAAAAACTGTTTTTT.

V gene TRBV4-3 combines with J gene TRBJ2-7; D possibly corresponds to TRBD1 (6 bases). The CDR3 contains 15 residues. V lost 1 base and J lost 0, with 10 bases in between. From germline, CDR1 is LGHNA and CDR2 YSLEER. Here the CDR3 DNA reads TGCGCCAGCAGCCAAGGCGTACAGGGCTCCTACGAGCAGTACTTC. It is translated as CASSQGVQGSYEQYF.

The V gene is TRBV3-1 (or the pseudogene TRBV3-2), the J gene TRBJ1-2, with D perhaps TRBD1 (5 bases). The ends were cut back, 0 bases at V and 14 bases at J, with 16 bases in the middle. CDR3 length: 13 residues. Germline CDR1 LGHDT, CDR2 YNNKEL (reference sequence). The CDR3 here is CASSQEGVRGQTF. CDR3 bases: TGTGCCAGCAGCCAAGAAGGGGTCCGCGGACAAACCTTC.

V usage is TRBV19 and J usage is TRBJ2-4; 11 nucleotides align to TRBD2. V trimming: 6 bases; J trimming: 9 bases; junction bases outside the gene matches: 10. The CDR3 totals 15 residues. Germline CDR1 and CDR2: LNHDA and SQIVND (reference sequence). CDR3 sequence (DNA): TGTGCCAGTAGGCCAACACTAGCGGGAGAAAGCATTCAGTACTTC. This sequence encodes CASRPTLAGESIQYF. Full variable domain (rest looked up from reference TRBV19 and TRBJ2-4): DGGITQSPKYLFRKEGQNVTLSCEQNLNHDAMYWYRQDPGQGLRLIYYSQIVNDFQKGDIAEGYSVSREKKESFPLTVTSAQKNPTAFYLCASRPTLAGESIQYFGAGTRLSVL.

The rearrangement joins TRBV28 to TRBJ1-4; 7 bases fit TRBD1. Unmatched junction bases numbered 6, after V lost 1 base and J lost 7 bases. The CDR3 sequence is 15 residues long. The germline V gene encodes CDR1 MDHEN and CDR2 SYDVKM. CDR3 sequence (DNA): TGTGCCAGCAGTTTATACGGGACAGACCCTGAAAAACTGTTTTTT. Its protein product is CASSLYGTDPEKLFF.